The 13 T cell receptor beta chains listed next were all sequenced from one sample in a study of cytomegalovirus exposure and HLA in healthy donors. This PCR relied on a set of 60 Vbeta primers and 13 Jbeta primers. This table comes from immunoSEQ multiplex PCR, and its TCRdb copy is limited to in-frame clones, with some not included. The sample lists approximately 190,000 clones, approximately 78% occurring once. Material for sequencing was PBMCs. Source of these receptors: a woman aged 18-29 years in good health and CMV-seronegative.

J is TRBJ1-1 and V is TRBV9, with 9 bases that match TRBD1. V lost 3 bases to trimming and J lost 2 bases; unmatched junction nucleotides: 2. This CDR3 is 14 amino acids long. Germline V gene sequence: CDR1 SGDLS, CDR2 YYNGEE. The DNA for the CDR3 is TGTGCCAGCAGCGGGACAGGGGCCAACACTGAAGCTTTCTTT. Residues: CASSGTGANTEAFF. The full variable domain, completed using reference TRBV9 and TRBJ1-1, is DSGVTQTPKHLITATGQRVTLRCSPRSGDLSVYWYQQSLDQGLQFLIQYYNGEERAKGNILERFSAQQFPDLHSELNLSSLELGDSALYFCASSGTGANTEAFFGQGTRLTVV.

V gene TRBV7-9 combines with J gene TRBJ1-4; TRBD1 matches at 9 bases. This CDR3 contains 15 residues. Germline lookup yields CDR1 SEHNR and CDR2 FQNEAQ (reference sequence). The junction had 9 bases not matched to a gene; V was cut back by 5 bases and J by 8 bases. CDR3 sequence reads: CASSGPTGGEEKLFF. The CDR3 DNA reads TGTGCCAGCAGCGGCCCGACAGGGGGAGAAGAAAAACTGTTTTTT.

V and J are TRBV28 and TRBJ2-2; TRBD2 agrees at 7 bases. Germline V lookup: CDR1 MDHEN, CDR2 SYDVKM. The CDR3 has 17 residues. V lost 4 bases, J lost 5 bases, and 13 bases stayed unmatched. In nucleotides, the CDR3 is TGTGCCAGCAGTTCCCCCACCGGCGGGAGTTTGACCGGGGAGCTGTTTTTT. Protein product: CASSSPTGGSLTGELFF.

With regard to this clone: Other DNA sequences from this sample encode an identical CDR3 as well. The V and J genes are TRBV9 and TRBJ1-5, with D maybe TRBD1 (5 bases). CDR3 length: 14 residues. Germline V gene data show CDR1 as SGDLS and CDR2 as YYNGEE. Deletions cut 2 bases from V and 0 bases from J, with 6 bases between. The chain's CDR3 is CASSVGGSNQPQHF. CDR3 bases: TGTGCCAGCAGCGTCGGGGGTAGCAATCAGCCCCAGCATTTT.

DNA for the CDR3: TGCGCCAGCAGCCGACCATTTCCGGGACAGGGATCCTACAATGAGCAGTTCTTC. Encoded protein: CASSRPFPGQGSYNEQFF. The chain recombines TRBV5-1 with TRBJ2-1, with 9 positions matching TRBD1. The germline gives CDR1 SGHRS, CDR2 YFSETQ. V trimming: 4 bases; J trimming: 1 base; junction bases outside the gene matches: 12. This CDR3 contains 18 residues.

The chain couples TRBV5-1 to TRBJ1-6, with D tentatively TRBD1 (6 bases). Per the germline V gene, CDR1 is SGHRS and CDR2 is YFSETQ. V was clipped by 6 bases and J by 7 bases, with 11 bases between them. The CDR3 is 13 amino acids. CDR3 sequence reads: CASKGDVNSPLHF. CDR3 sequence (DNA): TGCGCCAGCAAGGGGGATGTGAATTCACCCCTCCACTTT. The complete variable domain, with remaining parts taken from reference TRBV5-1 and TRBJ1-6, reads KAGVTQTPRYLIKTRGQQVTLSCSPISGHRSVSWYQQTPGQGLQFLFEYFSETQRNKGNFPGRFSGRQFSNSRSEMNVSTLELGDSALYLCASKGDVNSPLHFGNGTRLTVT.

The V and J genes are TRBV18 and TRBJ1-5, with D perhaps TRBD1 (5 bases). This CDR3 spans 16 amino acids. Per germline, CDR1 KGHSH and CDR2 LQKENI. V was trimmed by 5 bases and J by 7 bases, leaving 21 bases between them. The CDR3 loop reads CASSSRAQDQGQPQHF. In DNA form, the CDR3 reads TGTGCCAGCTCAAGCCGGGCCCAGGATCAGGGCCAGCCCCAGCATTTT.

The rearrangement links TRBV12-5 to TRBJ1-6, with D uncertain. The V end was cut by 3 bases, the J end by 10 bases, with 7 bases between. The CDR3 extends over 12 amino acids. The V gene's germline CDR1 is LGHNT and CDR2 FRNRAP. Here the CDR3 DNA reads TGTGCTAGTGGTTTTGGGGAGTCACCCCTCCACTTT. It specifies CASGFGESPLHF.

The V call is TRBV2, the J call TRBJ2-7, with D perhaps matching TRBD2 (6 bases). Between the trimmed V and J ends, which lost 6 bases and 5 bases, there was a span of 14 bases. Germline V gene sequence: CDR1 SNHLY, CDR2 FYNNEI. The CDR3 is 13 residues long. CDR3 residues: CASRREVAHEQYF. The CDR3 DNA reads TGTGCCAGCAGGAGGGAGGTTGCGCACGAGCAGTACTTC.

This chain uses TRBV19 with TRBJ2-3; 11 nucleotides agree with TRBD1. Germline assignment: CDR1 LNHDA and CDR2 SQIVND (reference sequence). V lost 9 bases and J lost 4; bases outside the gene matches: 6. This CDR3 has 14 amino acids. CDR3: CASTGQGASDTQYF. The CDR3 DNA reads TGTGCCAGCACTGGACAGGGGGCGTCAGATACGCAGTATTTT.

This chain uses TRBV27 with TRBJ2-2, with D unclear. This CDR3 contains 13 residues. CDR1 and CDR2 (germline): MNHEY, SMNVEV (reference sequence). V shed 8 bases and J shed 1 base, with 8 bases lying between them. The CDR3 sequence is CASRYRNTGELFF. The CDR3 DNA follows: TGTGCCAGCCGCTACAGGAACACCGGGGAGCTGTTTTTT.

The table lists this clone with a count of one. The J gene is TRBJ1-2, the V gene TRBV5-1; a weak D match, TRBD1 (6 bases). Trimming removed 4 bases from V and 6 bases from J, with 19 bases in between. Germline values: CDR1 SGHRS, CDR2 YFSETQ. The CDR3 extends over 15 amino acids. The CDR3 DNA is TGCGCCAGCAGCATGGGGGTCGGGGGGGCAGATGGCTACACCTTC. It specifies CASSMGVGGADGYTF. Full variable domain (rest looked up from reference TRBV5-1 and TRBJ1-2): KAGVTQTPRYLIKTRGQQVTLSCSPISGHRSVSWYQQTPGQGLQFLFEYFSETQRNKGNFPGRFSGRQFSNSRSEMNVSTLELGDSALYLCASSMGVGGADGYTFGSGTRLTVV.

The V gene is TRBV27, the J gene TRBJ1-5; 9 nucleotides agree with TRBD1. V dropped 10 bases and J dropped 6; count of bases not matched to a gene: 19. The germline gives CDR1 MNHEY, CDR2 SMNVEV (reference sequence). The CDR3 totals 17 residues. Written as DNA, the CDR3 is TGTGCCAAACCCCTACAGGGGGCCCAGATTGTTCGTCAGCCCCAGCATTTT. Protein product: CAKPLQGAQIVRQPQHF.